A selection of T cell receptor beta chains follows, all from one sample in a study of cytomegalovirus exposure and HLA in healthy donors. Sequencing was performed with immunoSEQ multiplex PCR; in TCRdb, only in-frame clones are kept and a portion is missing. The data show over 200,000 clones, with around four fifths seen just once and 4.5% to 7% held by the top ten. The specimen sequenced was PBMCs. Receptors were obtained from a woman younger than 35 in good health and CMV-seronegative. The CDR3 runs from the conserved cysteine through the conserved F or W. The D gene is left open where the match is weak. Expanded clones are given a class, and other clones once, few, many or no size at all.

v_gene	abundance	j_gene	d_gene	CDR3nt	CDR3aa
TRBV9	NA	TRBJ2-7	TRBD2	TGTGCCAGCAGCGTAGGCGGGAGCCCCTACGAGCAGTACTTC	CASSVGGSPYEQYF
TRBV9	medium-sized	TRBJ1-2	TRBD1	TGTGCCAGCAGCGTAGGATCCGGAAGGGGGCCCAACTTC	CASSVGSGRGPNF
TRBV5-1	once	TRBJ2-5	NA	TGCGCCAGCAGCTTGTCCCGACCCACGGGGGAGACCCAGTACTTC	CASSLSRPTGETQYF
TRBV19	few	TRBJ1-5	NA	TGTGCCAGTAGTCCTCCCGCTAATAGCAATCAGCCCCAGCATTTT	CASSPPANSNQPQHF
TRBV28	once	TRBJ2-7	NA	TGTGCCAGCATGAGCGGAACGGGCGAGCAGTACTTC	CASMSGTGEQYF
TRBV5-1	NA	TRBJ2-5	TRBD1	TGCGCCAGCAGCTTGGTCGGACAGGGGAAAGAGACCCAGTACTTC	CASSLVGQGKETQYF
TRBV10-2	NA	TRBJ2-7	TRBD2	TGCGCCAGCAGGGCTAGCGGTGTTGGGGAGCAGTACTTC	CASRASGVGEQYF
TRBV7-2	NA	TRBJ1-5	NA	TGTGCCAGCAGACCGGGGGGATCGGGCAATCAGCCCCAGCATTTT	CASRPGGSGNQPQHF
TRBV9	NA	TRBJ2-7	NA	TGTGCCAGCAGCGCGGGTGGGGGAGCAGGGGAGCAGTACTTC	CASSAGGGAGEQYF
TRBV6-1	NA	TRBJ2-2	NA	TGTGCCAGTCCCGGGGACTCTGCGAACACCGGGGAGCTGTTTTTT	CASPGDSANTGELFF
TRBV6-1	once	TRBJ2-5	TRBD1	TGTGCCGGGGACAGGGGGCTACAAAAAGTGGAGACCCAGTACTTC	CAGDRGLQKVETQYF
TRBV6-5	NA	TRBJ2-1	NA	TGTGCCAGCAGCCTGACAGATGGTGGCTACAATGAGCAGTTCTTC	CASSLTDGGYNEQFF
TRBV5-1	once	TRBJ1-5	NA	TGCGCCAGCAGCTTGGGTTGGGGACAGCCCCAGCATTTT	CASSLGWGQPQHF
TRBV27	NA	TRBJ2-1	TRBD2	TGTGCCAGCAGTTTGAACGGGGGGGCCTACAATGAGCAGTTCTTC	CASSLNGGAYNEQFF
TRBV7-9	NA	TRBJ1-1	NA	TGTGCCAGCAGCTTCTCATGGGACAATGAAGCTTTCTTT	CASSFSWDNEAFF
TRBV6-1	NA	TRBJ2-1	TRBD2	TGTGCCAGCATTTGGGGGGTAGCGGGAGTGAATGAGCAGTTCTTC	CASIWGVAGVNEQFF
TRBV2	few	TRBJ1-3	NA	TGTGCCAGCAGCTGGGGGGGACATGACCCCTTTTCTGGAAACACCATATATTTT	CASSWGGHDPFSGNTIYF
TRBV2	NA	TRBJ1-4	NA	TGTGCCAGCAGTGGTCTCGGGGAGGCAAAACTGTTTTTT	CASSGLGEAKLFF
TRBV5-1	NA	TRBJ2-7	TRBD1	TGCGCCAGCAGTTCACCGGGACAGGGGTTCTACGAGCAGTACTTC	CASSSPGQGFYEQYF
TRBV5-4	few	TRBJ2-1	TRBD2	TGTGCCAGCACCAAACTGGGACTAGCGGGAGAATATGAGCAGTTCTTC	CASTKLGLAGEYEQFF